What follows are 21 T cell receptor beta chains derived from one specimen sequenced in a study of cytomegalovirus exposure and HLA in healthy donors. The PCR employed 60 Vbeta primers together with 13 Jbeta primers. Sequenced by immunoSEQ multiplex PCR; TCRdb stores in-frame clones only, minus some. The table includes around 150,000 clones, over 60% detected once. Sample: PBMCs. These receptors came from a young woman in good health and CMV-seronegative.

Concerning this clone itself: One end of the junction is discordant with germline, which a read error may explain. This chain's CDR3 is CAGRTGGGTNEKLFF. The DNA for the CDR3 is TGTGCCGGCAGGACAGGGGGAGGCACTAATGAAAAACTGTTTTTT. This chain links TRBV6-1 with TRBJ1-4; 10 positions agree with TRBD1. The V gene's germline CDR1 is MNHNS and CDR2 SASEGT. This CDR3 comprises 15 residues.

Concerning this clone: One end of the junction varies from germline; a read error may be responsible. The chain combines TRBV7-9 with TRBJ2-7, with 11 bases identical to TRBD2. The CDR3 runs to 14 residues. Germline CDR1 is SEHNR and CDR2 is FQNEAQ (reference sequence). CDR3 coding DNA: TGTTCCAGCAGCTCTCTAGCGGGAGGCTACGAGCAGTACTTC. Translated, it gives CSSSSLAGGYEQYF.

This chain links TRBV7-2 with TRBJ1-2; no reliable D call. V gave up 3 bases and J gave up 3 bases, with 11 bases separating them. The length of the CDR3 is 14 residues. Germline CDR1 SGHTA, CDR2 FQGNSA. In nucleotides, the CDR3 is TGTGCCAGCAGCTTTCATGGTTTAGACTATGGCTACACCTTC. Encoded protein: CASSFHGLDYGYTF.

J is TRBJ2-7 and V is TRBV6-1; TRBD1 matches at 10 bases. This CDR3 region has 15 residues. CDR1 and CDR2 from the germline V gene are MNHNS and SASEGT. The V gene end was trimmed by 10 bases and the J gene end by 3 bases; junction bases not matched to a gene: 12. The CDR3 sequence is CATRRETGGFYEQYF. CDR3 nucleotides: TGTGCCACCCGAAGGGAGACAGGGGGCTTCTACGAGCAGTACTTC.

This chain links TRBV6-6 with TRBJ2-5; 9 bases are a match to TRBD2. The J call may be wrong; the DNA end is better matched by TRBJ2-7. Germline CDR1 is MNHNY and CDR2 is SVGAGI (reference sequence). This CDR3 comprises 16 residues. CDR3 residues: CASRGELAGAPYEQYF. The DNA of the CDR3 is TGTGCCAGCAGGGGCGAACTAGCGGGTGCACCCTACGAGCAGTACTTC.

V gene TRBV30 combines with J gene TRBJ2-7, with 7 bases fitting TRBD2. This CDR3 has 14 residues. V dropped 3 bases and J dropped 2; count of bases not matched to a gene: 7. The germline CDR1 and CDR2 sequences are GTSNPN and SVGIG (reference sequence). CDR3 sequence: CAWSRGEGAYEQYF. The CDR3 coding sequence is TGTGCCTGGAGCCGAGGGGAGGGAGCCTACGAGCAGTACTTC.

Note on this clone: The identical CDR3 is also encoded by other nucleotide sequences in the sample. V usage is TRBV5-1 and J usage is TRBJ1-3, with unresolved D. Germline V gene lookup returns CDR1 SGHRS and CDR2 YFSETQ. This CDR3 is 14 amino acids long. V gave up 1 base and J gave up 3 bases, with 8 bases separating them. The CDR3 reads CASSLSGSGNTIYF. For the CDR3, the DNA is TGCGCCAGCAGCTTGTCTGGGAGTGGAAACACCATATATTTT.

The chain has TRBV28 and TRBJ2-1; TRBD2 matches at 10 bases. V gave up 7 bases and J gave up 5 bases; unmatched junction bases: 11. The CDR3 consists of 16 residues. The germline V gene encodes CDR1 MDHEN and CDR2 SYDVKM. CDR3 loop: CASTPGGLAGDNEQFF. Here the CDR3 DNA reads TGTGCCAGCACCCCCGGGGGGCTAGCGGGGGACAATGAGCAGTTCTTC.

This chain links TRBV28 with TRBJ2-7; the D gene is possibly TRBD1 (6 bases). Per germline, CDR1 MDHEN and CDR2 SYDVKM. V dropped 6 bases and J dropped 2 bases, with 23 bases sitting between them. The CDR3 runs 17 residues. The CDR3 DNA is TGTGCCAGCAGCTCTTACGATAGGAGACAGGAGCCCTACGAGCAGTACTTC. Its translation is CASSSYDRRQEPYEQYF. The full variable domain, rest sourced from reference TRBV28 and TRBJ2-7, is DVKVTQSSRYLVKRTGEKVFLECVQDMDHENMFWYRQDPGLGLRLIYFSYDVKMKEKGDIPEGYSVSREKKERFSLILESASTNQTSMYLCASSSYDRRQEPYEQYFGPGTRLTVT.

V usage is TRBV11-3 and J usage is TRBJ2-3; D might be TRBD2 (6 bases). This CDR3 spans 15 amino acids. Per germline, CDR1 SGHNT and CDR2 YENEEA. Trimming cost V 5 bases and J 0 bases, with 12 bases left between them. The CDR3 is CASSHGAGSTDTQYF. The CDR3 DNA reads as TGTGCCAGCAGCCACGGGGCGGGGAGCACAGATACGCAGTATTTT. The full variable domain, its missing parts supplied by reference TRBV11-3 and TRBJ2-3, is EAGVVQSPRYKIIEKKQPVAFWCNPISGHNTLYWYLQNLGQGPELLIRYENEEAVDDSQLPKDRFSAERLKGVDSTLKIQPAELGDSAVYLCASSHGAGSTDTQYFGPGTRLTVL.

This rearrangement joins TRBV28 to TRBJ1-5; D remains ambiguous. Germline V CDR1 and CDR2: MDHEN, SYDVKM. There are 16 residues in the CDR3. The V end was cut by 5 bases, the J end by 0 bases, with 14 bases between. This CDR3 reads CASSHVGRHSNQPQHF. Here the CDR3 DNA reads TGTGCCAGCAGTCATGTAGGCCGACATAGCAATCAGCCCCAGCATTTT.

V and J are TRBV7-3 and TRBJ1-1, with D uncertain. Trimming shortened V by 0 bases and J by 6 bases, and 11 bases separated the two germline ends. CDR3 length: 14 amino acids. CDR1 is SGHTA, CDR2 FQGTGA, per germline. The chain's CDR3 is CASSLTGGFPEAFF. CDR3 nucleotide sequence: TGTGCCAGCAGCTTAACGGGAGGGTTCCCTGAAGCTTTCTTT.

V is TRBV10-3 and J is TRBJ2-2; possible D gene TRBD1, 6 bases. The germline V gene has CDR1 ENHRY and CDR2 SYGVKD. The CDR3 totals 14 residues. The V end lost 6 bases, the J end lost 4 bases, and 12 bases lay between the germline ends. CDR3 protein: CAIRTGTTTGELFF. In nucleotides, the CDR3 is TGTGCCATCAGGACCGGGACAACCACCGGGGAGCTGTTTTTT.

The J gene is TRBJ2-3, the V gene TRBV29-1; TRBD2 is a possible D gene (6 bases). CDR3 length: 13 amino acids. Trimming left V 5 bases short and J 0 bases short, with 9 bases between. Germline V gene lookup returns CDR1 SQVTM and CDR2 ANQGSEA. CDR3 loop: CSVNRESTDTQYF. CDR3 nucleotide sequence: TGCAGCGTTAACCGGGAGAGCACAGATACGCAGTATTTT.

The rearrangement links TRBV18 to TRBJ2-1; perhaps TRBD2 as D (5 bases). The CDR3 totals 14 residues. Germline lookup yields CDR1 KGHSH and CDR2 LQKENI. V lost 3 bases to trimming and J lost 7 bases, with 13 bases between them. The CDR3 spells CASSPRERTNEQFF. For the CDR3, the DNA is TGTGCCAGCTCACCCCGGGAAAGAACGAATGAGCAGTTCTTC.

Only a few counts were recorded for this clone. This rearrangement joins TRBV4-3 to TRBJ1-6; 8 nucleotides agree with TRBD1. Germline-derived CDR1 and CDR2 are LGHNA and YSLEER. This CDR3 is 15 amino acids long. V lost 0 bases and J lost 10; bases outside the gene matches: 5. CDR3 bases: TGCGCCAGCAGCCAAGAGCAGGGGGCAAGGTCACCCCTCCACTTT. Amino acid sequence: CASSQEQGARSPLHF.

The chain combines TRBV4-1 with TRBJ1-1; tentatively, D is TRBD1 (5 bases). Germline lookup yields CDR1 MGHRA and CDR2 YSYEKL. This CDR3 comprises 16 residues. V dropped 7 bases and J dropped 5 bases, with 23 bases sitting between them. The CDR3 region is CASTLEGGAPGTEAFF. DNA of the CDR3: TGCGCCAGCACCTTAGAGGGAGGGGCCCCGGGGACTGAAGCTTTCTTT.

This chain uses TRBV9 with TRBJ2-1; TRBD2 aligns across 9 bases. Losses at the gene ends were 5 bases for V and 13 bases for J; bases not matched to a gene: 10. The CDR3 contains 13 residues. The germline V gene has CDR1 SGDLS and CDR2 YYNGEE. CDR3 sequence: CASSSEGREGQFF. The CDR3 DNA is TGTGCCAGCAGTTCCGAGGGGCGGGAGGGCCAGTTCTTC.

V gene TRBV6-1 combines with J gene TRBJ1-1; 7 bases are shared with TRBD1. In germline, CDR1 is MNHNS, CDR2 SASEGT. V gave up 4 bases and J gave up 5 bases; unmatched junction bases: 4. The CDR3 has 13 residues. CDR3 sequence: CASSGQGRTEAFF. In nucleotides, the CDR3 is TGTGCCAGCAGTGGACAGGGTCGAACTGAAGCTTTCTTT.

Only one count was recorded for this clone. V gene TRBV9 combines with J gene TRBJ2-7; TRBD2 matches 11 bases. In germline, CDR1 is SGDLS, CDR2 YYNGEE. V lost 3 bases and J lost 3; bases outside the gene matches: 8. The CDR3 has 16 amino acids. As DNA, the CDR3 is TGTGCCAGCAGCGATGGAGGGGGGACTAGCGGCTACGAGCAGTACTTC. Protein sequence: CASSDGGGTSGYEQYF.

This clone was counted a few times. The J gene is TRBJ2-1, the V gene TRBV28; 10 nucleotides match TRBD2. CDR1 MDHEN and CDR2 SYDVKM come from the germline V gene. With 4 bases clipped from V and 9 bases from J, the junction kept 9 bases outside the gene matches. There are 15 residues in the CDR3. This chain's CDR3 is CASSSLAGLGREQFF. In DNA form, the CDR3 reads TGTGCCAGCAGTTCACTAGCGGGATTGGGGCGTGAGCAGTTCTTC.